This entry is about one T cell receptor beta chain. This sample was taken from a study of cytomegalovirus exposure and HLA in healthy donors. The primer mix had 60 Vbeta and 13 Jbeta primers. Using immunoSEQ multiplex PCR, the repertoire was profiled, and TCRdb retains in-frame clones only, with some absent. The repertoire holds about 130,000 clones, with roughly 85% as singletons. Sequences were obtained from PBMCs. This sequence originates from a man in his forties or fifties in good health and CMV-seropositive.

The chain's CDR3 is CASRRDMNTEAFF. The CDR3, as DNA: TGTGCCAGCAGAAGGGACATGAACACTGAAGCTTTCTTT. The chain is built from TRBV2 and TRBJ1-1, with D maybe TRBD1 (6 bases). CDR1 is SNHLY and CDR2 is FYNNEI in the germline V gene. The V gene lost 6 bases and the J gene lost 0 bases, with 8 bases spanning the gap. This CDR3 region has 13 residues. The full variable domain, with the rest looked up from reference TRBV2 and TRBJ1-1, is EPEVTQTPSHQVTQMGQEVILRCVPISNHLYFYWYRQILGQKVEFLVSFYNNEISEKSEIFDDQFSVERPDGSNFTLKIRSTKLEDSAMYFCASRRDMNTEAFFGQGTRLTVV.